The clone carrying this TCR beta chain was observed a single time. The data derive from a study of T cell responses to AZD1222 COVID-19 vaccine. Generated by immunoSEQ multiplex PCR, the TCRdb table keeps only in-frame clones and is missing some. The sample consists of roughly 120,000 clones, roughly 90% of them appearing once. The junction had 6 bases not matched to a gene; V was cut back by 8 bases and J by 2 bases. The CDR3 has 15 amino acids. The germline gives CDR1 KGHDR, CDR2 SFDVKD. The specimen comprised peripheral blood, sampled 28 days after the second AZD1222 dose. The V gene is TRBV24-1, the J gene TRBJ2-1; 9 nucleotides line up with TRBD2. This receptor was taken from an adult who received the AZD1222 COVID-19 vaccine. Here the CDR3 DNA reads TGTGCCACCAATCTCTGCGGGGGGGCCTACAATGAGCAGTTCTTC. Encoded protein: CATNLCGGAYNEQFF.